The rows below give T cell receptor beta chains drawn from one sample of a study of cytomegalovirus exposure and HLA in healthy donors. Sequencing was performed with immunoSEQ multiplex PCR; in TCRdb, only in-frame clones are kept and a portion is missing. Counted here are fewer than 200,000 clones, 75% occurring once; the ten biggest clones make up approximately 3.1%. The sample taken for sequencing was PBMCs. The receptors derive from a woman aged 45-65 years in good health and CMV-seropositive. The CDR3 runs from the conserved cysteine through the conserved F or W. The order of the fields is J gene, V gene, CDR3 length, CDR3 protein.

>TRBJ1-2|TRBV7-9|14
CASSLGDSLYGYTF
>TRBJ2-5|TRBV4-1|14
CASSQESGLGTQYF
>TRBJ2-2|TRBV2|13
CASSGGSPGELFF
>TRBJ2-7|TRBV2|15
CASSVWPLASYEQYF
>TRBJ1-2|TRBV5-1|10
CASSQVFNTF
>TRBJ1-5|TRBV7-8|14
CASSLSSRYQPQHF
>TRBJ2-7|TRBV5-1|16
CASSLDGRGTTYEQYF
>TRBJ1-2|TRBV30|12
CAWTQGADGYTF
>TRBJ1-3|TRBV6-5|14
CASSYDSSGNTIYF
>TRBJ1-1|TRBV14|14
CASSQRTGRTEAFF
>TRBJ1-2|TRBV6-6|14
CASSSQTGGYGYTF
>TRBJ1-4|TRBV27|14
CASSIGGLTGKLFF
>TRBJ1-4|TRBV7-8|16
CASNSRREGVGEKLFF
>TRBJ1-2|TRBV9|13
CASSVSGTYGYTF
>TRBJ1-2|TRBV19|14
CASSIQGLGYGYTF
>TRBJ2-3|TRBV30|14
CAWSVGWGADTQYF
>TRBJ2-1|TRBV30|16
CAWSPWEGRGRNEQFF
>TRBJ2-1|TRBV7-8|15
CASSPGTGYYNEQFF
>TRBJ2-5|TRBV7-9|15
CASSTRTGFQETQYF
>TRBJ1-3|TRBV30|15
CAWREQGSSGNTIYF
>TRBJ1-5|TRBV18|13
CASSPTGNQPQHF
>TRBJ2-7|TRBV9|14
CASSPGASGYEQYF
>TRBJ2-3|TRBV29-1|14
CSVEAGASTDTQYF
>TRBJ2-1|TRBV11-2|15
CASSLDRTGGNEQFF
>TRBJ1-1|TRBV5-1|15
CASSSTGGKGTEAFF
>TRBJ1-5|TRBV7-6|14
CASSQATGDQPQHF
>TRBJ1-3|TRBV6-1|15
CATTEKTVAGNTIYF
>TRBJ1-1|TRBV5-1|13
CASSLGPDTEAFF
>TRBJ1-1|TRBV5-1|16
CASSRGTAAMNTEAFF
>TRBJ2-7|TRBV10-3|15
CAIRIGGGPSYEQYF
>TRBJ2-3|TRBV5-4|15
CASSLGLAGTDTQYF
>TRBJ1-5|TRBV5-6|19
CASSLRRTGIAGSNQPQHF
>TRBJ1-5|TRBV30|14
CAWSRDTPNQPQHF
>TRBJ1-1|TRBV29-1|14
CSVVTGTGLTEAFF
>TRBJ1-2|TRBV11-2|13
CASSLGHRQGYTF
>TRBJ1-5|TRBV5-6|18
CASTQRKTGSSSNQPQHF
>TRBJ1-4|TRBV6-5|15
CASSFLQGANEKLFF
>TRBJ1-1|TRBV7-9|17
CSSSLDQGRTLNTEAFF
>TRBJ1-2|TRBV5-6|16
CASSLDPTGGGYGYTF
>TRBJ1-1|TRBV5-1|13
CASSLTVNTEAFF
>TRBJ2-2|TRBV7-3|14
CASSYGTNTGELFF